This T cell receptor (beta chain) was found in a study of monozygotic twins with inflammatory bowel disease. TCRdb reprocessed the 5' RACE reads, keeping one entry per CDR3 protein, no DNA. Its table lists 350,000 to 400,000 distinct CDR3 sequences. The CDR3 runs 16 residues. Germline CDR1 reads MNHNS; CDR2 reads SASEGT. The chain carries TRBV6-1 and TRBJ2-7. The sequenced sample consisted of blood. The receptor comes from a human donor with ulcerative colitis or Crohn's disease, or a healthy co-twin of an affected twin (not recorded which). This CDR3 is CATSGRSAGGSYEQYF.